The source of this T cell receptor (beta chain) is a study of cytomegalovirus exposure and HLA in healthy donors. About the study: The platform used for the approximately 130 validation repertoires matched that of the roughly 700 first-cohort repertoires, a later analysis reported. Study observations and caveats: It was reportedly the case that the classifier diagnosed cytomegalovirus status with high specificity and sensitivity. In vitro confirmation showed three CMV-associated chains to be CMV antigen specific. Within the 130 or so validation repertoires, first-cohort TCR clusters tended to co-occur, according to a later analysis.

About this clone itself: Its antigen remains unknown.

Only in-frame clones appear in the TCRdb table, and some are missing; sequencing was by immunoSEQ multiplex PCR. The table includes about 50,000 clones, about 90% detected once. This CDR3 region has 15 residues. CDR1 and CDR2 (germline): SGHAT, FQNNGV. Trimming took 5 bases from V and 6 from J, leaving 16 bases between them. Sequenced: PBMCs. The gene calls are TRBV11-2 and TRBJ2-2; tentatively, D is TRBD1 (5 bases). The receptor was isolated from a man between 18 and 35 years old in good health and CMV-seronegative. The CDR3, as DNA: TGTGCCAGCAGCAATCAAGGGGTCTTAGCCGGGGAGCTGTTTTTT. Its protein is CASSNQGVLAGELFF.